The entry below gives a single TCR beta chain sequence along with its context. Its cognate antigen is unknown. This sample is drawn from a study of T cell responses to AZD1222 COVID-19 vaccine. Whole-study findings and limits: Seropositive at baseline were only a handful of AZD1222 recipients.

This CDR3 is built from 14 residues. Germline loops: CDR1 WSHSY, CDR2 SAAADI. Trimming stripped 7 bases from V and 0 bases from J, with 11 bases between. The method was immunoSEQ multiplex PCR; TCRdb's version includes in-frame clones alone and lacks a portion of them. The sample contains approximately 180,000 clones, roughly 92% of which appear only once. The chain joins TRBV10-2 to TRBJ2-3; tentatively, D is TRBD1 or TRBD2 (5 bases each). The receptor comes from an adult in good health. Sequences were derived from peripheral blood, sampled on day 0 of AZD1222 vaccination. The CDR3 is CASTWDGSTDTQYF. CDR3 coding DNA: TGCGCCAGCACCTGGGACGGTAGCACAGATACGCAGTATTTT.